This is a list of T cell receptor beta chains from one sample in a study of blood T cell repertoires in COVID-19. Repertoires were generated with immunoSEQ multiplex PCR, while TCRdb's copy carries only in-frame clones and drops some. The repertoire has tens of thousands of clones, roughly 79% of them found once; the top ten carry about 16%. The sequenced material came from peripheral blood. All receptors derive from a man aged 80 or over with active or convalescent COVID-19. Each CDR3 is given with its conserved first and last residue. The D gene is left open where the match is weak.

D: .; J: TRBJ1-1; V: TRBV4-1; CDR3: CASSHLRGHTNTEAFF
D: .; J: TRBJ1-5; V: TRBV19; CDR3: CASSILGQPQHF
D: .; J: TRBJ1-1; V: TRBV28; CDR3: CASSKQARNTEAFF
D: TRBD1; J: TRBJ1-2; V: TRBV7-2; CDR3: CASSLQGVGGYTF
D: TRBD2; J: TRBJ2-2; V: TRBV5-1; CDR3: CASSLRAGGDTGELFF
D: .; J: TRBJ1-5; V: TRBV7-6; CDR3: CASSRSAGDQPQHF
D: TRBD2; J: TRBJ2-7; V: TRBV9; CDR3: CASSPSGSSYEQYF
D: .; J: TRBJ1-1; V: TRBV28; CDR3: CASSSHQGPVAFF
D: TRBD2; J: TRBJ2-1; V: TRBV5-1; CDR3: CASSPSGGSYNEQFF
D: TRBD1; J: TRBJ2-7; V: TRBV2; CDR3: CASSESGTGFYEQYF
D: TRBD1; J: TRBJ1-5; V: TRBV7-9; CDR3: CASSSTRSDRGDQPQHF
D: TRBD2; J: TRBJ2-2; V: TRBV3-1/TRBV3-2; CDR3: CASSQLSGGGTGELFF
D: .; J: TRBJ1-1; V: TRBV4-1; CDR3: CASSQDSRTGGTEAFF
D: TRBD2; J: TRBJ2-2; V: TRBV6-6; CDR3: CASSYSQRGNTGELFF
D: TRBD1; J: TRBJ1-1; V: TRBV19; CDR3: CASSIARPGQHTEAFF
D: TRBD1; J: TRBJ2-7; V: TRBV19; CDR3: CASSNTGGGSSYEQYF
D: .; J: TRBJ1-1; V: TRBV29-1; CDR3: CSGIETGGNTEAFF
D: TRBD1; J: TRBJ1-2; V: TRBV6-6; CDR3: CASSYNQGQGGYGYTF
D: .; J: TRBJ1-2; V: TRBV6-2/TRBV6-3; CDR3: CASTPRTRREGYGYTF
D: TRBD2; J: TRBJ2-1; V: TRBV19; CDR3: CASSWDSGGSYNEQFF
D: TRBD1; J: TRBJ2-6; V: TRBV2; CDR3: CASRQGAGANVLTF
D: .; J: TRBJ2-3; V: TRBV7-3; CDR3: CASSDTGTDTQYF
D: .; J: TRBJ1-1; V: TRBV10-1; CDR3: CASSESPRQWNTEAFF
D: TRBD2; J: TRBJ2-1; V: TRBV3-1/TRBV3-2; CDR3: CASSRRLAMNEQFF
D: TRBD1; J: TRBJ1-4; V: TRBV5-4; CDR3: CASSPTGGAAEKLFF
D: .; J: TRBJ1-2; V: TRBV28; CDR3: CASTSSLGPGGGYTF
D: TRBD2; J: TRBJ2-3; V: TRBV5-1; CDR3: CASRAGTSGSGNTQYF
D: .; J: TRBJ2-7; V: TRBV27; CDR3: CASRAGLTYEQYF
D: .; J: TRBJ2-7; V: TRBV9; CDR3: CASSVAGNTYEQYF
D: .; J: TRBJ1-4; V: TRBV29-1; CDR3: CSVGTGTSNEKLFF
D: TRBD1; J: TRBJ1-6; V: TRBV7-9; CDR3: CASAPGQGVHSYNSPLHF
D: TRBD2; J: TRBJ2-5; V: TRBV10-3; CDR3: CATGLGQETQYF
D: TRBD2; J: TRBJ2-1; V: TRBV11-2; CDR3: CASSPRTSGSSYNEQFF
D: TRBD1; J: TRBJ2-7; V: TRBV18; CDR3: CASSPRDRVSYEQYF
D: .; J: TRBJ1-5; V: TRBV27; CDR3: CASSFQGFGQPQHF
D: .; J: TRBJ1-5; V: TRBV19; CDR3: CASSSIRGGSNQPQHF
D: .; J: TRBJ2-1; V: TRBV10-2; CDR3: CASSNIAVGPYNEQFF
D: TRBD2; J: TRBJ2-1; V: TRBV9; CDR3: CASSGATSSLWNEQFF
D: TRBD1; J: TRBJ1-1; V: TRBV6-5; CDR3: CASSSYGRTGDAFF
D: TRBD2; J: TRBJ2-1; V: TRBV6-5; CDR3: CASRPGTSGNNEQFF
D: .; J: TRBJ2-2; V: TRBV5-1; CDR3: CASSLEGRAGTGELFF
D: TRBD1; J: TRBJ1-4; V: TRBV27; CDR3: CASRRQGGGNEKLFF
D: TRBD2; J: TRBJ2-7; V: TRBV3-1/TRBV3-2; CDR3: CASSHRGGSEQYF
D: .; J: TRBJ1-1; V: TRBV6-5; CDR3: CASSYSTHTEAFF
D: .; J: TRBJ1-2; V: TRBV6-6; CDR3: CASSRRTDYGYTF
D: .; J: TRBJ2-5; V: TRBV2; CDR3: CASRGASGETQYF
D: .; J: TRBJ2-7; V: TRBV5-1; CDR3: CASSLLGEYEQYF
D: .; J: TRBJ2-5; V: TRBV27; CDR3: CASSLSGQGTTQYF
D: TRBD1; J: TRBJ1-1; V: TRBV18; CDR3: CASSDRGTEAFF
D: TRBD1; J: TRBJ2-2; V: TRBV13; CDR3: CASSPGTVTGELFF
D: TRBD2; J: TRBJ2-7; V: TRBV2; CDR3: CASSLRLALSYEQYF
D: TRBD1; J: TRBJ2-3; V: TRBV19; CDR3: CASTGQHTSSTDTQYF
D: .; J: TRBJ1-1; V: TRBV15; CDR3: CATSRVTGKNTGAFF
D: TRBD1; J: TRBJ1-2; V: TRBV27; CDR3: CASSRDRGQGNYGYTF
D: TRBD2; J: TRBJ2-7; V: TRBV18; CDR3: CASSPMSGRPYEQYF
D: .; J: TRBJ1-4; V: TRBV28; CDR3: CASSLAAGVEKLFF
D: .; J: TRBJ2-3; V: TRBV11-3; CDR3: CASSRGRGGTDTQYF
D: TRBD1; J: TRBJ1-6; V: TRBV9; CDR3: CASSPQPSGGSPLHF
D: .; J: TRBJ1-2; V: TRBV27; CDR3: CATGLGRNYGYTF
D: TRBD2; J: TRBJ2-3; V: TRBV7-8; CDR3: CASSPGLAGVPRDTQYF